These T cell receptor beta chains were read from a single sample in a study of T cells in Graves' hyperthyroidism and ophthalmopathy. MiXCR, run by TCRdb on the multiplex PCR reads, gives a single entry per CDR3 protein. Of approximately 740,000 distinct CDR3 sequences in the sample, about 15% were seen once. Sample: blood. All receptors come from a woman aged 18-30 years with Graves' hyperthyroidism. The CDR3 runs from the conserved cysteine through the conserved F or W. The D gene is left open where the match is weak. Expanded clones get a size class; other rows say once, few or many, or leave the size out.

j_call | cdr3_length | clone_size | v_call | d_call | cdr3_aa | cdr3_nt
TRBJ2-7 | 18 | NA | TRBV5-1 | TRBD2 | CASSPGGTSRALGGEQYF | TGCGCCAGCAGCCCTGGCGGGACTAGCAGAGCCTTGGGGGGAGAGCAGTACTTC
TRBJ2-6 | 13 | many | TRBV7-9 | NA | CASAGAGANVLTF | TGTGCCAGCGCGGGTGCTGGGGCCAACGTCCTGACTTTC
TRBJ2-1 | 15 | many | TRBV6-1 | TRBD1 | CASSPWTGGTNEQFF | TGTGCCAGTTCCCCATGGACAGGGGGCACAAATGAGCAGTTCTTC
TRBJ1-1 | 14 | many | TRBV27 | NA | CASSFIGFRTEAFF | TGTGCCAGCAGTTTTATAGGGTTTCGGACTGAAGCTTTCTTT
TRBJ2-2 | 17 | many | TRBV24-1 | NA | CATSDLRDSANTGELFF | TGTGCCACCAGTGATTTAAGAGATTCCGCGAACACCGGGGAGCTGTTTTTT
TRBJ2-1 | 14 | many | TRBV13 | NA | CASIAGGAHNEQFF | TGTGCCAGCATCGCCGGGGGTGCCCACAATGAGCAGTTCTTC
TRBJ2-3 | 15 | few | TRBV19 | NA | CASRGKDAQQDTQYF | TGTGCCAGCCGAGGGAAGGATGCGCAGCAAGATACGCAGTATTTT
TRBJ2-2 | 14 | NA | TRBV3-1 | NA | CASSQEGRSGELFF | TGTGCCAGCAGCCAAGAAGGCAGATCCGGGGAGCTGTTTTTT
TRBJ1-4 | 14 | NA | TRBV4-1 | TRBD1 | CASSLLTGNEKLFF | TGCGCCAGCAGCCTCTTGACAGGGAATGAAAAACTGTTTTTT
TRBJ2-7 | 15 | many | TRBV2 | NA | CASSEAFGSSYEQYF | TGTGCCAGCAGTGAAGCGTTTGGGTCAAGCTACGAGCAGTACTTC
TRBJ1-2 | 14 | many | TRBV30 | TRBD1 | CARDREQANYGYTF | TGTGCCCGGGACAGGGAGCAAGCTAACTATGGCTACACCTTC
TRBJ2-7 | 13 | many | TRBV13 | TRBD2 | CASSFGRGNEQYF | TGTGCCAGCAGCTTCGGGAGGGGGAACGAGCAGTACTTC
TRBJ2-7 | 11 | few | TRBV28 | NA | CASSALNEQYF | TGTGCCAGCAGTGCCCTGAACGAGCAGTACTTC
TRBJ2-7 | 12 | NA | TRBV6-1 | NA | CASTDFTYEQYF | TGTGCCAGCACAGACTTCACCTACGAGCAGTACTTC
TRBJ1-5 | 14 | NA | TRBV7-2 | TRBD1 | CASSPVGQVWTMNF | TGTGCCAGCAGCCCCGTGGGACAGGTCTGGACCATGAATTTT